Shown below are 2 T cell receptor beta chains from a single sample sequenced in a study of spatial heterogeneity in lung cancer. The time point is: sample taken at primary tumor resection. Frozen PBMC, nontumor lung or tumor provided whole RNA, which was sequenced unsorted. TCRdb passed the 5' RACE reads through MiXCR, listing each CDR3 protein once. The sample shows 40,000 or so distinct CDR3 sequences, roughly 8% of them seen only once. Sequencing used PBMCs, obtained at surgery. The source is a male donor with early-stage non-small cell lung cancer.

This clonotype was counted at least ten times. The V and J genes are TRBV4-1 and TRBJ2-6, with D unclear. This CDR3 has 15 residues. The V end was cut by 4 bases, the J end by 1 base, with 8 bases between. Looked up from germline, CDR1 is MGHRA and CDR2 is YSYEKL. This chain's CDR3 is CASSPRWSGANVLTF. The CDR3 DNA reads as TGCGCCAGCAGCCCTAGGTGGTCTGGGGCCAACGTCCTGACTTTC.

This clonotype occurred many times. This sequence joins TRBV27 and TRBJ2-3, with D possibly being TRBD1 (6 bases). CDR3 length: 15 residues. The germline V gene encodes CDR1 MNHEY and CDR2 SMNVEV (reference sequence). The V and J ends lost 4 bases and 1 base respectively, with 12 bases between them. The CDR3 nucleotides read TGTGCCAGCAGTTCCGGGACAATTGGCACAGATACGCAGTATTTT. It yields the protein CASSSGTIGTDTQYF.